The clone carrying this T cell receptor (beta chain) has at least ten counts. As yet, its antigen is unknown. This CDR3 spans 15 amino acids. Losses at the gene ends were 4 bases for V and 2 bases for J; bases not matched to a gene: 9. CDR1 and CDR2 (germline): SGHRS, YFSETQ. The data stem from a study of blood T cells in healthy people across ages. Study details: Using template switching, researchers captured about one barcoded beta molecule for each two T cells.

Alongside a J-beta primer mix, a sample-barcoded 5' primer served in a second PCR lasting 7 to 11 cycles. Using its own MiXCR run on the 5' RACE reads, TCRdb lists one record per CDR3 protein. The sample contains about 1.6 million distinct CDR3 sequences, about 35% of which appear only once. General observations from the study: Lack of knowledge of donor CMV status possibly confounded expanded clonotype changes. With unsorted PBMCs, a conclusive comparison of naive versus antigen-experienced cells was not possible. More naive CD4+ cells and higher diversity marked long-lived donors relative to aged donors.

The receptor was derived from a woman in her 30s in good health. The chain uses TRBV5-1 and TRBJ2-7, with 7 bases lining up with TRBD1. The sample was blood. The CDR3 protein is CASSPRDSSTYEQYF. CDR3 nucleotides: TGCGCCAGCAGCCCCCGGGACAGCTCAACCTACGAGCAGTACTTC. Full variable domain (remainder filled in from reference TRBV5-1 and TRBJ2-7): KAGVTQTPRYLIKTRGQQVTLSCSPISGHRSVSWYQQTPGQGLQFLFEYFSETQRNKGNFPGRFSGRQFSNSRSEMNVSTLELGDSALYLCASSPRDSSTYEQYFGPGTRLTVT.